Listed below are T cell receptor beta chains from one sample, sequenced in a study of T cell repertoires in cytomegalovirus infection. For these TCRs, the target antigens are not known. Via MiXCR, TCRdb re-called the reads, giving one row per CDR3 protein. The sample has about 310,000 distinct CDR3 sequences; 25% are singletons. Sample: cultured PBMCs, taken from culture after CMV antigen stimulation. Source of these receptors: a human donor in good health (CMV status not recorded). Some clones in this sample may be carry-over from other donors' samples. The CDR3 runs from the conserved cysteine through the conserved F or W. The D gene is left open where the match is weak. Part of the rows lack a size; the others show once, few, many or a class for expanded clones.

D gene	clone size	J gene	V gene	CDR3 DNA	CDR3 protein
NA	NA	TRBJ2-7	TRBV10-3	TGTGCCATCAGGAGGGACGGTCAATACGAGCAGTACTTC	CAIRRDGQYEQYF
TRBD1	NA	TRBJ2-7	TRBV19	TGTGCCAGTAGTATCGCCCCAGGACAGGGGAACTACGAGCAGTACTTC	CASSIAPGQGNYEQYF
TRBD1	many	TRBJ2-7	TRBV4-3	TGCGCCAGCAGCCAAGAGGGTTATCGGGACAGAGCCTACGAGCAGTACTTC	CASSQEGYRDRAYEQYF
NA	NA	TRBJ1-2	TRBV28	TGTGCCAGCAGCAGAACAGATACAAACTATGGCTACACCTTC	CASSRTDTNYGYTF
NA	NA	TRBJ1-2	TRBV15	TGTGCCACCAGCAGAGACGTAACAGGTCGCTATGGCTACACCTTC	CATSRDVTGRYGYTF
TRBD2	few	TRBJ2-1	TRBV7-6	TGTGCCAGCAGCAAGGGACTAGCGGACAATGAGCAGTTCTTC	CASSKGLADNEQFF
TRBD1	NA	TRBJ2-7	TRBV19	TGTGCCAGTAGTACCCGGGACAGGGCCGCCTACGAGCAGTACTTC	CASSTRDRAAYEQYF
NA	NA	TRBJ2-5	TRBV7-8	TGTGCCAGCAGCCCACGCCGGGGGATCCAAGAGACCCAGTACTTC	CASSPRRGIQETQYF
NA	NA	TRBJ1-4	TRBV25-1	TGTGCCAGCAGTGAAGCGGGGTATAATGAAAAACTGTTTTTT	CASSEAGYNEKLFF
TRBD1	NA	TRBJ2-3	TRBV20-1	TGCAGTGTTCCGGACAGGGGGCAGGCAGATACGCAGTATTTT	CSVPDRGQADTQYF
NA	NA	TRBJ1-2	TRBV18	TGTGCCAGCTCACCTCACAGGGACTATGGCTACACCTTC	CASSPHRDYGYTF
NA	NA	TRBJ2-1	TRBV11-2	TGTGCCAGCAGCTTTACCGGGAACCCGATCTACAATGAGCAGTTCTTC	CASSFTGNPIYNEQFF
TRBD2	many	TRBJ2-1	TRBV7-2	TGTGCCAGCAGCCAGAGGACTAGCGGGAGTCTTAGGTTGGATGAGCAGTTCTTC	CASSQRTSGSLRLDEQFF
NA	few	TRBJ2-1	TRBV7-6	TGTGCCAGCAGCCCATTTAGTGGGGAAAGCTCCTACAATGAGCAGTTCTTC	CASSPFSGESSYNEQFF
NA	few	TRBJ1-5	TRBV11-2	TGTGCCAGCAGCTTAGGCCTCGATCAGCCCCAGCATTTT	CASSLGLDQPQHF
NA	few	TRBJ2-1	TRBV19	TGTGCCAGTAGTGACATCAATGAGCAGTTCTTC	CASSDINEQFF
NA	many	TRBJ1-6	TRBV12-3/TRBV12-4	TGTGCCAGCAAAAGGGCTTTTTCACCCCTCCACTTT	CASKRAFSPLHF
NA	few	TRBJ1-1	TRBV7-9	TGTGCCAGCACCGGCGGCAGGGACGCTTTCTTT	CASTGGRDAFF
NA	few	TRBJ2-5	TRBV6-6	TGTGCCAGCAGCCCAAACTTCAGGATGGGGCTCGCAACAGAGACCCAGTACTTC	CASSPNFRMGLATETQYF
NA	many	TRBJ2-7	TRBV28	TGTGCCAGCAGTTCAACCGGGACACCAAACTTC	CASSSTGTPNF
TRBD1	few	TRBJ1-5	TRBV7-2	TGTGCCAGCAGCCAAAGGGGGCTCGTTCAGCCCCAGCATTTT	CASSQRGLVQPQHF
NA	many	TRBJ2-2	TRBV7-8	TGTGCCAGCAGCTTAGCGCCACGACTCGGGGAGCTGTTTTTT	CASSLAPRLGELFF
TRBD2	NA	TRBJ2-1	TRBV20-1	TGCAGTGCTAGACCCCTTAGCGGGAAGGGAAACTACAATGAGCAGTTCTTC	CSARPLSGKGNYNEQFF
NA	NA	TRBJ2-1	TRBV6-2/TRBV6-3	TGTGCCAGCAGTTCCCGGGTGGGAATCAGCAATGAGCAGTTCTTC	CASSSRVGISNEQFF
NA	NA	TRBJ1-3	TRBV7-8	TGTGCCAGCACCCGGGACGGCGGAAACACCGTATATTTT	CASTRDGGNTVYF
NA	NA	TRBJ1-5	TRBV28	TGTGCCAGCAGAACCGGACAGTTCAATCAGCCCCAGCATTTT	CASRTGQFNQPQHF
NA	NA	TRBJ2-1	TRBV11-2	TGTGCCAGCAGCTTATCAGAGAACAATGAGCAGTTCTTC	CASSLSENNEQFF
NA	few	TRBJ1-1	TRBV15	TGTGCCACCAGCAAGGACAGCATGAGACGAAACACTGAAGCTTTCTTT	CATSKDSMRRNTEAFF
NA	many	TRBJ2-3	TRBV12-3/TRBV12-4	TGTGCCAGCAGTATATCAGCGGTAGATACGCAGTATTTT	CASSISAVDTQYF
TRBD2	few	TRBJ2-1	TRBV10-3	TGTGCCATCAGTGGGGTGGCTAGCGGGATTAGCTCCTACAATGAGCAGTTCTTC	CAISGVASGISSYNEQFF
TRBD1	NA	TRBJ1-5	TRBV7-9	TGTGCCAGCAGCAACGACAGGGTTCGGAATCAGCCCCAGCATTTT	CASSNDRVRNQPQHF
NA	NA	TRBJ2-2	TRBV6-5	TGTGCCAGCAGACCGGGCCAATACACCGGGGAGCTGTTTTTT	CASRPGQYTGELFF
NA	NA	TRBJ2-3	TRBV27	TGTGCCAGCAGTTTTGACGCCCTAGGGAGCACAGATACGCAGTATTTT	CASSFDALGSTDTQYF
NA	many	TRBJ1-4	TRBV12-3/TRBV12-4	TGTGCCAGCAGTTTAGAGAGGGCCGGCCCCGAAAAACTGTTTTTT	CASSLERAGPEKLFF
NA	NA	TRBJ1-2	TRBV6-2/TRBV6-3	TGTGCCAGCAGCCGGGCCACCGACTATGGCTACACCTTC	CASSRATDYGYTF
TRBD1	NA	TRBJ1-2	TRBV4-3	TGCGCCAGCAGCCTCTCGCAGGGGGCGCTGGGCTACACCTTC	CASSLSQGALGYTF
TRBD1	NA	TRBJ2-4	TRBV20-1	TGCAGTGCCAAGAGGTCGGGACAGTTAGCCAAAAACATTCAGTACTTC	CSAKRSGQLAKNIQYF
TRBD1	NA	TRBJ1-1	TRBV20-1	TGCAGTGCCCCAACAGGGGCTAACACTGAAGCTTTCTTT	CSAPTGANTEAFF
TRBD2	few	TRBJ2-3	TRBV19	TGTGCCAGTAGTACCCGACTAGCGGGAGCTTCTAGCACAGATACGCAGTATTTT	CASSTRLAGASSTDTQYF
TRBD2	many	TRBJ2-7	TRBV4-2	TGTGCCAGCAGCCGCACTAGCGGGAGTTCGAGTTACGAGCAGTACTTC	CASSRTSGSSSYEQYF
NA	NA	TRBJ2-5	TRBV10-3	TGTGCCACGGCGGCAGGCCGACAAGAGACCCAGTACTTC	CATAAGRQETQYF
TRBD2	many	TRBJ2-7	TRBV7-2	TGTGCCAGCAGCTTTGAGCCGCCGTTGATAGCGGGAGGTAGGCCCTACGAGCAGTACTTC	CASSFEPPLIAGGRPYEQYF
TRBD2	many	TRBJ2-3	TRBV15	TGTGCCACCAGCAGACCCCGTGGGGCTAGCGGGAGGGCCGGCACAGATACGCAGTATTTT	CATSRPRGASGRAGTDTQYF
TRBD2	NA	TRBJ2-3	TRBV27	TGTGCCAGCAGACCCCTGAGGATAGCGGGAGACTTTAGTGCAGATACGCAGTATTTT	CASRPLRIAGDFSADTQYF
TRBD1	NA	TRBJ2-3	TRBV15	TGTGCCACCCAGACAGGGGGGTCAGATACGCAGTATTTT	CATQTGGSDTQYF
NA	few	TRBJ1-3	TRBV11-3	TGTGCCAGCAGCTTTTCGGGTGGCTCTGGAAACACCATATATTTT	CASSFSGGSGNTIYF
NA	NA	TRBJ1-1	TRBV20-1	TGCAGTGCCGTTATCATGACAGGATTGAACACTGAAGCTTTCTTT	CSAVIMTGLNTEAFF
NA	many	TRBJ2-7	TRBV7-2	TGTGCCAGCAGCCGAGCGGGCAGACAGGGCTCCTACGAGCAGTACTTC	CASSRAGRQGSYEQYF
TRBD2	NA	TRBJ2-3	TRBV7-3	TGTGCCAGCACCAAGTTTGGGACTAGCGGGAGTGGAGATACGCAGTATTTT	CASTKFGTSGSGDTQYF
TRBD1	NA	TRBJ1-5	TRBV29-1	TGCAGCGTTCCCGCCGGGACAGGGAATAGCAATCAGCCCCAGCATTTT	CSVPAGTGNSNQPQHF
NA	few	TRBJ2-1	TRBV6-2/TRBV6-3	TGTGCCAGCAGCCAGCGACAGGGACTGAGTGAGCAGTTCTTC	CASSQRQGLSEQFF
NA	many	TRBJ1-2	TRBV7-9	TGTGCCAGCAGCCCGAGGCAGCAGAACTATGGCTACACCTTC	CASSPRQQNYGYTF
NA	few	TRBJ2-1	TRBV7-2	TGTGCCAGCAGCCCGAGTAGAACCCCCCAGTTCTTC	CASSPSRTPQFF
NA	many	TRBJ1-2	TRBV7-2	TGTGCCAGCAGCTTTGAAAGGACGATTCACTTC	CASSFERTIHF
NA	many	TRBJ2-1	TRBV28	TGTGCCAGCAGCCTCGGGTGGAATGAGCAGTTCTTC	CASSLGWNEQFF
TRBD2	few	TRBJ2-7	TRBV11-2	TGTGCCAGCAGCTTAGATAAGCGGGAGGTCGACGAGCAGTACTTC	CASSLDKREVDEQYF
NA	NA	TRBJ1-4	TRBV20-1	TGCAGTGCTATTCCCGGGGAAAAACTGTTTTTT	CSAIPGEKLFF
TRBD2	NA	TRBJ2-7	TRBV2	TGTGCCAGCAGTGAAGCGACTAGCGGGAGGGCAAAGCGCTACGAGCAGTACTTC	CASSEATSGRAKRYEQYF
NA	NA	TRBJ2-2	TRBV12-3/TRBV12-4	TGTGCCAGCAGCCCTCTCACCGGGGAGCTGTTTTTT	CASSPLTGELFF
NA	NA	TRBJ1-4	TRBV20-1	TGCAGTGCTCGTAACAGGGAAAAGCTGTTTTTT	CSARNREKLFF